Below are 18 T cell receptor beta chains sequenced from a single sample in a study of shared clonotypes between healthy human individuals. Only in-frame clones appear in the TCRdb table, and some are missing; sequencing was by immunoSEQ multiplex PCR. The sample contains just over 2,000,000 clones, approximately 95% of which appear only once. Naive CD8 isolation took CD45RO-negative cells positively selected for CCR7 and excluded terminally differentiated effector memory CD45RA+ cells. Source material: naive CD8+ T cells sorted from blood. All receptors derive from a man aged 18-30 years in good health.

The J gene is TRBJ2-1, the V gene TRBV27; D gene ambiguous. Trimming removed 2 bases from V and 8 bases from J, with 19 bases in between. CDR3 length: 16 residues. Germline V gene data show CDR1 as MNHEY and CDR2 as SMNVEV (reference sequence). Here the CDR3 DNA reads TGTGCCAGCAGTTTAATCAACCCGACCCATGCGGATGAGCAGTTCTTC. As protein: CASSLINPTHADEQFF.

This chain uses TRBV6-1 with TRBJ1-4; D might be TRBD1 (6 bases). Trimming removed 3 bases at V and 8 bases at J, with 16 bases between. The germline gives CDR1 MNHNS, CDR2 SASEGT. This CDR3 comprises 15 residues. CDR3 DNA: TGTGCCAGCAGTGAGCCCGGGGGGGCTGGGGAAAAACTGTTTTTT. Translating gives CASSEPGGAGEKLFF.

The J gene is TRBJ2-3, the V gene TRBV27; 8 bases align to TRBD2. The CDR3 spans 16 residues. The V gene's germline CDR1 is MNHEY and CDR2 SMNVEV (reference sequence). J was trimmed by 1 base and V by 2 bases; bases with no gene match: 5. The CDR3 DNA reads TGTGCCAGCAGTTTAGCGGGGCGGGGGGGCACAGATACGCAGTATTTT. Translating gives CASSLAGRGGTDTQYF.

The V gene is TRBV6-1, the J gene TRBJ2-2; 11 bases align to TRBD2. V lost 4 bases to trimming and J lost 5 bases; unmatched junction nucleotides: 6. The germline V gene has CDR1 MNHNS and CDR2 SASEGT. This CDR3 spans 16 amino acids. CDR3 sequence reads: CASSAELAGVTGELFF. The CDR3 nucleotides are TGTGCCAGCAGTGCGGAACTAGCGGGGGTGACCGGGGAGCTGTTTTTT.

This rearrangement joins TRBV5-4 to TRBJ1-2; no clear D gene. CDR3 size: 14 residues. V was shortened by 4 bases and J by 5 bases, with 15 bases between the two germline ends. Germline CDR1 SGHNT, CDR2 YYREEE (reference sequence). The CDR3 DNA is TGTGCCAGCAGCGGGTCGGACCTGGGATATGGCTACACCTTC. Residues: CASSGSDLGYGYTF.

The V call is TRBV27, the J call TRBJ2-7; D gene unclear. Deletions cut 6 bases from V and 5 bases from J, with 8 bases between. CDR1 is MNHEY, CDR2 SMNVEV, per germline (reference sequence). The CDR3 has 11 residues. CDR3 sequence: CASRQSHEQYF. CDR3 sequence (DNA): TGTGCCAGCAGACAGAGCCACGAGCAGTACTTC.

CDR3 sequence (DNA): TGTGCCAGCAGTTTAGGAGGGGGCGGGAAGACCCAGTACTTC. Translating it yields CASSLGGGGKTQYF. The chain links TRBV27 to TRBJ2-5; a possible D gene is TRBD1 (7 bases). The V end lost 2 bases, the J end lost 6 bases, and 13 bases lay between the germline ends. Germline V gives CDR1 MNHEY, CDR2 SMNVEV (reference sequence). The CDR3 sequence is 14 residues long.

In nucleotides, the CDR3 is TGTGCCAGCGGAAGACAGGGAGACTACGAGCAGTACTTC. Translation gives CASGRQGDYEQYF. The gene calls are TRBV27 and TRBJ2-7; 7 bases are a match to TRBD1. This CDR3 has 13 residues. The germline V gene has CDR1 MNHEY and CDR2 SMNVEV (reference sequence). The junction had 7 bases not matched to a gene; V was cut back by 8 bases and J by 3 bases.

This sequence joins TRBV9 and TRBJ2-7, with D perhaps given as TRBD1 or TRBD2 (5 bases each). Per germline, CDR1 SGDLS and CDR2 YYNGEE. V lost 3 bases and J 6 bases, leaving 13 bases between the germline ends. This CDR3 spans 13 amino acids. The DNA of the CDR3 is TGTGCCAGCAGCGCCACCGGGACGACCGAGCAGTACTTC. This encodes CASSATGTTEQYF.

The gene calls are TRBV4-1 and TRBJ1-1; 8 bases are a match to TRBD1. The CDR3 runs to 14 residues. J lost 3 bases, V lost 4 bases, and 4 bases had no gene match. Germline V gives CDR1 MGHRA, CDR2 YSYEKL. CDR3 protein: CASSLRDRYTEAFF. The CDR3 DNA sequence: TGCGCCAGCAGCCTTCGGGACAGGTACACTGAAGCTTTCTTT.

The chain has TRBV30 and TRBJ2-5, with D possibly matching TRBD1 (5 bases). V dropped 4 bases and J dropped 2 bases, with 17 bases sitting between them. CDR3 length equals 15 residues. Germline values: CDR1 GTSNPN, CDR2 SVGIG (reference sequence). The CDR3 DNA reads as TGTGCCTGGAATCCGAGGACAAGACAACAAGAGACCCAGTACTTC. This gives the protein CAWNPRTRQQETQYF.

This CDR3 is CASSDQDRIHEQFF. The CDR3 DNA sequence: TGTGCCAGCAGCGATCAAGACAGGATACATGAGCAGTTCTTC. The chain combines TRBV5-6 with TRBJ2-1; the D gene is possibly TRBD1 (6 bases). The CDR3 is made up of 14 amino acids. The germline gives CDR1 SGHDT, CDR2 YYEEEE. Trimming removed 4 bases from V and 8 bases from J, with 16 bases in between.

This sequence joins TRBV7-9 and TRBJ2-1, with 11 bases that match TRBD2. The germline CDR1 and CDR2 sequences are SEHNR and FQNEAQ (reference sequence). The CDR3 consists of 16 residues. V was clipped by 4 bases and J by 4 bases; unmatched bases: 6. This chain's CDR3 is CASSSKVAGGYNEQFF. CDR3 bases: TGTGCCAGCAGCTCGAAAGTAGCGGGAGGGTACAATGAGCAGTTCTTC.

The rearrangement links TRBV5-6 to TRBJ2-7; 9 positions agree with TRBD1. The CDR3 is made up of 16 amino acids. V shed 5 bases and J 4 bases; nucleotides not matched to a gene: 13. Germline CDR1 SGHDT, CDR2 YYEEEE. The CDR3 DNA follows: TGTGCCAGCAGTCTACACCCCCGGGACAGGGAATACGAGCAGTACTTC. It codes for CASSLHPRDREYEQYF.

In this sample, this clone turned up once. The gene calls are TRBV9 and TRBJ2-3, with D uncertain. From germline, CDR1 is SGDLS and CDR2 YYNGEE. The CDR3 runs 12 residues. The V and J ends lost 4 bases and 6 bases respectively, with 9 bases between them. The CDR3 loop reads CASSRNTDTQYF. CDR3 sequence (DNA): TGTGCCAGCAGCCGGAACACGGATACGCAGTATTTT.

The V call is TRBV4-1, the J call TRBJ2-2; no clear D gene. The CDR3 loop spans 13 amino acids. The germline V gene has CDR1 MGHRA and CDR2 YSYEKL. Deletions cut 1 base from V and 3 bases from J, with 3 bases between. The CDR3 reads CASSQVDTGELFF. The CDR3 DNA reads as TGCGCCAGCAGCCAAGTTGACACCGGGGAGCTGTTTTTT.

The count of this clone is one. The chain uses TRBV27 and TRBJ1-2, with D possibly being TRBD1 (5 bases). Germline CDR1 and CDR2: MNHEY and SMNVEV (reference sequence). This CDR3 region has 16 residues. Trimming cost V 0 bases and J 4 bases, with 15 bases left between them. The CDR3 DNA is TGTGCCAGCAGTTTATCCGGGACGCCGAGGACCTATGGCTACACCTTC. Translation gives CASSLSGTPRTYGYTF.

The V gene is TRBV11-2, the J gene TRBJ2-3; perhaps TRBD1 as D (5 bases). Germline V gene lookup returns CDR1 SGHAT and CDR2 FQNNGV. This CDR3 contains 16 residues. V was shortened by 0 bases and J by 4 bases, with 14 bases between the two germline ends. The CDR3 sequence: CASSLEGPPRPDTQYF. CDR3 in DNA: TGTGCCAGCAGCTTAGAGGGGCCACCCCGGCCAGATACGCAGTATTTT.